Listed below are T cell receptor beta chains from one sample, sequenced in a study of shared T cell receptors in the human thymus. TCRdb keeps only in-frame clones here, not all; method: immunoSEQ multiplex PCR. Among about 380,000 clones listed, 95% were seen once. Sample: thymocytes. All receptors derive from a human donor. Both conserved end residues are part of each CDR3. A D gene is named only where the DNA matches it firmly. Clone size is shown for a subset of rows, as once, few, many or a class of expanded clone.

TRBV4-3	TRBJ2-5	.	.	CASSQEERRGETQYF	TGCGCCAGCAGCCAAGAGGAGCGGAGGGGGGAGACCCAGTACTTC
TRBV5-1	TRBJ1-1	TRBD1	.	CATRRAGTGVSNAEAFF	TGCGCCACCCGACGCGCCGGGACAGGGGTCTCGAACGCTGAAGCTTTCTTT
TRBV4-2	TRBJ2-5	.	.	CASSQRAYQETQYF	TGTGCCAGCAGCCAACGGGCCTACCAAGAGACCCAGTACTTC
TRBV11-2	TRBJ2-1	TRBD2	.	CASSLHPRTSVYNEQFF	TGTGCCAGCAGCTTACACCCAAGGACTAGCGTCTACAATGAGCAGTTCTTC
TRBV29-1	TRBJ1-4	TRBD1	.	CSVRAGGEWGEKLFF	TGCAGCGTGAGGGCAGGGGGCGAATGGGGTGAAAAACTGTTTTTT
TRBV19	TRBJ2-1	TRBD1	.	CASSISRGTGTYSYNEQFF	TGTGCCAGTAGTATTTCCAGGGGGACAGGGACTTATTCGTACAATGAGCAGTTCTTC
TRBV5-4	TRBJ2-3	.	.	CASSLVRDSPDTQYF	TGTGCCAGCAGCCTCGTGCGGGACTCCCCAGATACGCAGTATTTT
TRBV7-8	TRBJ1-2	TRBD1	.	CASSERPGTGESSYGYTF	TGTGCCAGCAGCGAACGTCCCGGGACAGGGGAGAGTAGCTATGGCTACACCTTC
TRBV6-5	TRBJ2-1	TRBD1	once	CASSYSGTGTNEQFF	TGTGCCAGCAGTTACTCCGGGACAGGGACGAATGAGCAGTTCTTC
TRBV4-3	TRBJ2-1	TRBD1	.	CASSHGTGVGQFF	TGCGCCAGCAGCCACGGGACAGGGGTCGGGCAGTTCTTC
TRBV10-3	TRBJ2-7	.	.	CAISRTGSYEQYF	TGTGCCATCAGTCGAACGGGCAGCTACGAGCAGTACTTC
TRBV5-6	TRBJ1-5	TRBD1	.	CASSKTGGDQPQHF	TGTGCCAGCAGCAAAACAGGGGGGGATCAGCCCCAGCATTTT
TRBV11-2	TRBJ2-7	.	.	CASSLGWGYEQYF	TGTGCCAGCAGCTTGGGGTGGGGCTACGAGCAGTACTTC
TRBV27	TRBJ2-5	TRBD2	.	CASRPGGLAIQETQYF	TGTGCCAGCAGACCCGGGGGACTAGCGATACAAGAGACCCAGTACTTC
TRBV6-6	TRBJ2-3	TRBD2	.	CATKEVAGGKGDF	TGTGCCACAAAGGAGGTAGCGGGAGGCAAGGGGGATTTT
TRBV19	TRBJ1-1	.	.	CASSIAPSPTGKDMNTEAFF	TGTGCCAGTAGTATAGCCCCATCCCCGACAGGAAAAGACATGAACACTGAAGCTTTCTTT
TRBV5-3	TRBJ2-7	.	.	CARSLWAPSCDYEQYF	TGTGCCAGAAGCTTGTGGGCTCCTAGCTGTGACTACGAGCAGTACTTC
TRBV28	TRBJ1-1	TRBD1	.	CASSSLYDRGRGLAFF	TGTGCCAGCAGTTCCCTGTATGACAGGGGGCGCGGTTTAGCTTTCTTT
TRBV19	TRBJ2-7	.	.	CATHRPGCEQYF	TGTGCCACCCATAGACCGGGGTGCGAGCAGTACTTC
TRBV14	TRBJ2-3	.	.	CASSQEGRADTQYF	TGTGCCAGCAGCCAAGAGGGGCGCGCAGATACGCAGTATTTT
TRBV4-3	TRBJ1-4	.	.	CASSQDWAARNEKLFF	TGCGCCAGCAGCCAAGATTGGGCAGCACGTAATGAAAAACTGTTTTTT
TRBV5-4	TRBJ2-2	.	.	CASSLAEDSHTGELFF	TGTGCCAGCAGCTTGGCCGAGGACTCACACACCGGGGAGCTGTTTTTT
TRBV19	TRBJ2-7	TRBD1	.	CASSIHRGSSYEQYF	TGTGCCAGTAGTATCCACAGGGGGAGCTCCTACGAGCAGTACTTC
TRBV9	TRBJ2-2	.	.	CASSPPKDSTTGELFF	TGTGCCAGCAGCCCCCCGAAGGACAGCACGACCGGGGAGCTGTTTTTT
TRBV11-2	TRBJ1-3	.	.	CASSLVVGPGNTIYF	TGTGCCAGCAGCTTAGTGGTAGGACCTGGAAACACCATATATTTT
TRBV6-6	TRBJ2-1	TRBD2	.	CASRPGLAGYNEQFF	TGTGCCAGCAGACCCGGACTAGCGGGTTACAATGAGCAGTTCTTC
TRBV5-4	TRBJ1-2	TRBD1	.	CASSRLDREAANYGYTF	TGTGCCAGCAGCCGATTGGACAGGGAGGCGGCTAACTATGGCTACACCTTC
TRBV29-1	TRBJ2-7	.	.	CSVGGTPQGGDEQYF	TGCAGCGTGGGGGGCACCCCTCAAGGTGGCGACGAGCAGTACTTC
TRBV27	TRBJ2-7	TRBD2	.	CASSFWGGEQYF	TGTGCCAGCAGTTTTTGGGGGGGGGAGCAGTACTTC
TRBV10-1	TRBJ2-5	TRBD2	few	CASSESPLLAGGKETQYF	TGCGCCAGCAGTGAGTCCCCGCTACTAGCGGGAGGTAAAGAGACCCAGTACTTC
TRBV6-6	TRBJ2-1	.	.	CASSPRTKGYNEQFF	TGTGCCAGCAGCCCTCGAACCAAGGGATACAATGAGCAGTTCTTC
TRBV11-2	TRBJ2-1	.	.	CASSLEAEQFF	TGTGCCAGCAGCTTAGAGGCTGAGCAGTTCTTC
TRBV18	TRBJ2-3	TRBD1	.	CASSPRDRAIDTQYF	TGTGCCAGCTCACCCCGGGACAGGGCAATAGATACGCAGTATTTT
TRBV28	TRBJ2-5	TRBD1	.	CASRPRQGEYQETQYF	TGTGCCAGCAGACCGAGACAGGGAGAGTACCAAGAGACCCAGTACTTC
TRBV6-1	TRBJ2-3	TRBD2	.	CASSGVRLAVTDTQYF	TGTGCCAGCAGTGGGGTCCGACTAGCCGTCACAGATACGCAGTATTTT
TRBV7-9	TRBJ2-1	.	.	CAGTGVDNEQFF	TGTGCCGGCACGGGGGTAGACAATGAGCAGTTCTTC
TRBV6-5	TRBJ2-3	TRBD1	.	CASSYSFTGGTDTQYF	TGTGCCAGCAGTTACTCTTTTACAGGGGGTACAGATACGCAGTATTTT
TRBV18	TRBJ2-2	.	few	CASSNPGADWAGELFF	TGTGCCAGCTCGAACCCCGGGGCAGACTGGGCCGGGGAGCTGTTTTTT
TRBV25-1	TRBJ2-5	TRBD2	once	CASSEWNSGSGETQYF	TGTGCCAGCAGTGAATGGAATAGCGGGAGTGGAGAGACCCAGTACTTC
TRBV9	TRBJ2-2	.	.	CASSVLITGELFF	TGTGCCAGCAGCGTCCTGATAACCGGGGAGCTGTTTTTT
TRBV11-3	TRBJ2-7	.	once	CASSSGLADYEQYF	TGTGCCAGCAGCTCGGGACTTGCAGACTACGAGCAGTACTTC
TRBV4-1	TRBJ1-1	.	.	CASSQGRRNTEAFF	TGCGCCAGCAGCCAAGGACGTAGGAACACTGAAGCTTTCTTT
TRBV28	TRBJ2-1	TRBD2	once	CASSTTGTSSSSSYNEQFF	TGTGCCAGCAGTACGACCGGGACTAGCTCTTCAAGCTCCTACAATGAGCAGTTCTTC
TRBV18	TRBJ2-5	.	.	CASSPDTEQETQYF	TGTGCCAGCTCACCAGACACGGAACAAGAGACCCAGTACTTC
TRBV10-3	TRBJ1-3	.	.	CAIKPGTPTSSGNTIYF	TGTGCCATCAAACCCGGGACACCGACGAGCTCTGGAAACACCATATATTTT
TRBV7-9	TRBJ2-7	TRBD2	once	CASSRLAGDMTPYEQYF	TGTGCCAGCAGCCGGCTAGCGGGGGATATGACCCCCTACGAGCAGTACTTC
TRBV16	TRBJ1-2	.	.	CASSQSGESNYGYTF	TGTGCCAGCAGCCAATCGGGGGAGTCTAACTATGGCTACACCTTC
TRBV28	TRBJ2-5	.	.	CASSLPRRGRETQYF	TGTGCCAGCAGTTTACCCAGGAGGGGAAGGGAGACCCAGTACTTC
TRBV28	TRBJ1-5	.	.	CASKGRGYGQPQHF	TGTGCCAGCAAAGGAAGAGGGTATGGTCAGCCCCAGCATTTT
TRBV4-1	TRBJ2-7	.	.	CASSHALEAEHEQYF	TGCGCCAGCAGCCACGCCCTCGAGGCAGAACACGAGCAGTACTTC
TRBV11-2	TRBJ2-1	TRBD2	once	CASSLEGEREGNEQFF	TGTGCCAGCAGCTTAGAGGGCGAGCGGGAGGGAAATGAGCAGTTCTTC
TRBV11-2	TRBJ2-7	TRBD2	.	CASLGLAGAMSNEQYF	TGTGCCAGCTTAGGACTAGCGGGAGCCATGAGTAACGAGCAGTACTTC
TRBV7-6	TRBJ2-1	TRBD2	.	CASSALAGSSYNEQFF	TGTGCCAGCAGTGCCTTAGCGGGTAGCTCCTACAATGAGCAGTTCTTC
TRBV5-6	TRBJ1-6	.	once	CASSPQEGNSPLHF	TGTGCCAGCAGCCCCCAAGAAGGGAATTCACCCCTCCACTTT
TRBV30	TRBJ2-1	.	.	CAWSHEFEQFF	TGTGCCTGGAGCCACGAATTTGAGCAGTTCTTC